One and the same sample provided the 2 T cell receptor beta chains below, sequenced in a study of control samples from healthy donors and cancer patients. Libraries were prepared by immunoSEQ multiplex PCR; TCRdb keeps only in-frame clonotypes and omits some of them. Of under 150,000 clones in the sample, around 88% were seen once. Sequenced sample: blood. The receptors here all came from a man in his forties or fifties in good health.

The chain employs TRBV7-3 and TRBJ1-2; TRBD1 agrees at 9 bases. V trimming: 1 base; J trimming: 8 bases; junction bases outside the gene matches: 5. This CDR3 contains 14 residues. Germline assignment: CDR1 SGHTA and CDR2 FQGTGA. The CDR3 nucleotides are TGTGCCAGCAGCTTAATGACAGGGGGAGGAGGCTACACCTTC. Its protein product is CASSLMTGGGGYTF.

The chain carries TRBV4-1 and TRBJ1-5; D possibly corresponds to TRBD1 (6 bases). CDR1 and CDR2 (germline): MGHRA, YSYEKL. Trimming removed 0 bases from V and 1 base from J, with 10 bases in between. The CDR3 sequence is 16 residues long. The CDR3 DNA reads as TGCGCCAGCAGCCAAGAGGTGGGGGCCAGCAATCAGCCCCAGCATTTT. Translation gives CASSQEVGASNQPQHF.